This record looks at one T cell receptor (beta chain) sequence and its context. Seattle cases were enrolled at active infection and followed longitudinally. J lost 7 bases, V lost 4 bases, and 20 bases had no gene match. This CDR3 spans 21 amino acids. The germline CDR1 and CDR2 sequences are MNHEY and SMNVEV (reference sequence). The data belong to a study of blood T cell repertoires in COVID-19. About the research overall: Some COVID-19 samples were acute and others convalescent; all came from the United States, Italy and Spain. Sources were T cells, B-cell-depleted T cells, or PBMCs; the material itself was cDNA or gDNA.

Profiled with immunoSEQ multiplex PCR; TCRdb holds only in-frame clones, not every one. The sample holds hundreds of thousands of clones, 85% to 90% seen once. The sequence was obtained from a man between 18 and 35 years old with COVID-19, enrolled during active disease. The sequenced sample was peripheral blood. The chain has TRBV27 and TRBJ2-2, with 14 bases that match TRBD2. The CDR3 is CASSYPGGGLAGADGDGELFF. The CDR3 nucleotides read TGTGCCAGCAGTTACCCCGGGGGGGGACTAGCGGGAGCCGACGGAGACGGGGAGCTGTTTTTT.